The clone carrying this TCR beta chain has at least ten counts. The time point denotes: newly diagnosed GD, antithyroid drugs for less than 3 months. The TCR library used RNA extracted from PBMCs. EDTA tubes held 9 to 10 milliliters of peripheral blood from each patient. These data are taken from a study of regulatory T cells in long-lasting Graves disease. CDR3 regions were amplified by Arm-PCR using iRepertoire HTBI primers to build TCR beta libraries. In TCRdb, the multiplex PCR reads were re-called with MiXCR into one record per CDR3 protein. This table holds 240,000 or so distinct CDR3 sequences, 20% to 25% found once. Germline V gene data show CDR1 as MDHEN and CDR2 as SYDVKM. V gave up 2 bases and J gave up 5 bases, with 6 bases separating them. The CDR3 length is 12 residues.

The origin of this receptor is a female donor with Graves disease. Sequenced material: peripheral blood mononuclear cells (PBMCs), taken at new diagnosis, from a patient treated with antithyroid drugs. This rearrangement joins TRBV28 to TRBJ1-2, with D unresolved. CDR3 sequence reads: CASSLVGYGYTF. The CDR3 DNA sequence: TGTGCCAGCAGTTTAGTAGGGTATGGCTACACCTTC.